The subject of this entry is one TCR beta chain. Patients in Seattle were enrolled during active infection, then followed longitudinally. The sample originates from a study of blood T cell repertoires in COVID-19. About the study: Acute-phase and convalescent COVID-19 samples originated in the United States, Italy and Spain. Nucleic acid was either cDNA or gDNA, and it came from T cells, B-cell-depleted T cells, or PBMCs.

TCRdb's table, derived via immunoSEQ multiplex PCR, lists solely in-frame clones and lacks some. The data hold a few hundred thousand clones, with about 89% observed a single time. The sequencing sample was made of peripheral blood. This clonotype was sampled from a woman aged 30 to 39 with COVID-19, enrolled during active disease.

CDR3 nucleotide sequence: TGTGCCAGCAGCTTAGATATCACAGACTATGGCTACACCTTC. This codes for CASSLDITDYGYTF. The rearrangement links TRBV11-2 to TRBJ1-2; no definite D call. The germline gives CDR1 SGHAT, CDR2 FQNNGV. The V end lost 0 bases, the J end lost 3 bases, and 8 bases lay between the germline ends. The CDR3 loop spans 14 amino acids.